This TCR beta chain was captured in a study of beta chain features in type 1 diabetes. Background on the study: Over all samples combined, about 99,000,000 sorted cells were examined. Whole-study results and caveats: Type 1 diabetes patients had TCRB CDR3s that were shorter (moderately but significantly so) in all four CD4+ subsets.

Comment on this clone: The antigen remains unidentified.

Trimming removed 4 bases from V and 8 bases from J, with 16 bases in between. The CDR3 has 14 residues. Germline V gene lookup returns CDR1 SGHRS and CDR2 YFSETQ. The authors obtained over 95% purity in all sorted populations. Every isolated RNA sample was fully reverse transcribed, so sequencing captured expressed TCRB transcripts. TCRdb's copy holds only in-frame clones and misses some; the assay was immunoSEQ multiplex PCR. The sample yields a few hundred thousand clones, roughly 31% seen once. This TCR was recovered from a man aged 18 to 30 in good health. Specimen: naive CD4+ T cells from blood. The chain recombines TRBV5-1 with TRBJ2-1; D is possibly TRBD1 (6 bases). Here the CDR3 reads CASSIKTGLDEQFF. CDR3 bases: TGCGCCAGCAGCATAAAAACAGGGTTGGATGAGCAGTTCTTC.